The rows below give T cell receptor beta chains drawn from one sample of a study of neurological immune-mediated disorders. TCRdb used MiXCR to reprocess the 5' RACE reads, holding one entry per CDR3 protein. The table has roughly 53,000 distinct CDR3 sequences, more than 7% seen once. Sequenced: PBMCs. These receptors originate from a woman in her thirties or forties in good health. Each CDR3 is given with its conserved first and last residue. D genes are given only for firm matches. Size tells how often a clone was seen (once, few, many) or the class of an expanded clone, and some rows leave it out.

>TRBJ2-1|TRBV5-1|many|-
CASSFELDNEQFF
TGCGCCAGCAGCTTTGAACTGGACAATGAGCAGTTCTTC
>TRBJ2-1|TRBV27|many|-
CASSSRTRKVWNEQFF
TGTGCCAGCAGTTCGCGGACTCGCAAGGTATGGAATGAGCAGTTCTTC
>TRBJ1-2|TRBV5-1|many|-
CASSLDWGHLLNYGYTF
TGCGCCAGCAGCTTGGACTGGGGTCATCTCCTAAACTATGGCTACACCTTC
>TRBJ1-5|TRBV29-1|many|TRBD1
CSVATGGNQPQHF
TGCAGCGTTGCCACAGGGGGCAATCAGCCCCAGCATTTT
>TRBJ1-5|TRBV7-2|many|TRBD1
CASSDRVTSNQPQHF
TGTGCCAGCAGCGACAGGGTCACTAGCAATCAGCCCCAGCATTTT
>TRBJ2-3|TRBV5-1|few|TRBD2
CASSTGLAGGTDTQYF
TGCGCCAGCAGCACAGGACTAGCTGGGGGCACAGATACGCAGTATTTT
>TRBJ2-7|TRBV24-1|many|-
CATSDPHTVHGEQYF
TGTGCCACCAGTGATCCCCATACAGTTCACGGGGAGCAGTACTTC
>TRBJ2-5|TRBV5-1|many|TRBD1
CASSHGTEQETQYF
TGCGCCAGCAGCCACGGGACAGAGCAAGAGACCCAGTACTTC
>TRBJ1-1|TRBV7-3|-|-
CASSRDSNTEAFF
TGTGCCAGCAGCCGGGATAGCAACACTGAAGCTTTCTTT
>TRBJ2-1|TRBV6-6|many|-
CASIQTRRGSYNEQFF
TGTGCCAGCATCCAAACCCGCAGGGGCTCCTACAATGAGCAGTTCTTC